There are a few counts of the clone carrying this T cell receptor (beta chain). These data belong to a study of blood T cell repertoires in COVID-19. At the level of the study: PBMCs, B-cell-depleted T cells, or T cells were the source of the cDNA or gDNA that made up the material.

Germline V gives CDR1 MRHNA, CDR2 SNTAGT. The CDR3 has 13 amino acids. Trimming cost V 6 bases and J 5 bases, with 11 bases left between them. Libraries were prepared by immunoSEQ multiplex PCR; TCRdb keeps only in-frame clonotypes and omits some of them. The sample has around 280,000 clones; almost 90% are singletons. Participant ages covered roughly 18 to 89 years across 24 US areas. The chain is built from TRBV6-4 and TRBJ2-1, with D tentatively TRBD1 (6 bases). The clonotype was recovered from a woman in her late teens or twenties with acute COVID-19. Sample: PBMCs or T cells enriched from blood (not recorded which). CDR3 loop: CASSRDINNEQFF. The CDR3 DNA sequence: TGTGCCAGCAGCCGGGACATTAACAATGAGCAGTTCTTC.